This T cell receptor (beta chain) was captured in a study of cytomegalovirus exposure and HLA in healthy donors. Overall study findings and caveats: Being indistinguishable, some V segments were excluded, TRBV6-2 and TRBV6-3 among them.

With 60 Vbeta and 13 Jbeta primers, the PCR was carried out. Some clones are missing from TCRdb's copy, which holds only in-frame ones; the method was immunoSEQ multiplex PCR. This table holds around 140,000 clones, around 73% found once. Note on this clone: What it binds is not known.

Germline V gene lookup returns CDR1 SGHAT and CDR2 FQNNGV. This CDR3 is 13 amino acids long. V was pared by 3 bases and J by 4 bases, with 6 bases between. This clonotype was obtained from a female donor in good health and CMV-seronegative. The chain joins TRBV11-2 to TRBJ1-4, with D unclear. Specimen: PBMCs. The CDR3 region is CASSLFSNEKLFF. In DNA form, the CDR3 reads TGTGCCAGCAGCTTGTTCAGTAATGAAAAACTGTTTTTT.